These 3 T cell receptor beta chains were sequenced from one sample in a study of cytomegalovirus exposure and HLA in healthy donors. PCR was performed using 60 Vbeta and 13 Jbeta primers. Repertoires were generated with immunoSEQ multiplex PCR, while TCRdb's copy carries only in-frame clones and drops some. The sample shows roughly 99,000 clones, 75% to 85% of them seen only once. The material sequenced was PBMCs. The receptor source for this set is a woman aged 40 to 55 in good health and CMV-seronegative.

The gene calls are TRBV27 and TRBJ1-5; D is undetermined. The length of the CDR3 is 15 residues. Germline-derived CDR1 and CDR2 are MNHEY and SMNVEV (reference sequence). The germline V and J ends were trimmed by 4 bases and 2 bases, with 12 bases remaining between them. CDR3 sequence (DNA): TGTGCCAGCAGTTCCGAGGGTTTCGGCAATCAGCCCCAGCATTTT. The encoded protein is CASSSEGFGNQPQHF.

V and J are TRBV29-1 and TRBJ1-5; D is unclear. V was trimmed by 7 bases and J by 0 bases, leaving 10 bases between them. Germline lookup yields CDR1 SQVTM and CDR2 ANQGSEA. This CDR3 spans 13 amino acids. CDR3 sequence (DNA): TGCAGCGCCCAAAGCGGTAGCAATCAGCCCCAGCATTTT. Translated, it gives CSAQSGSNQPQHF.

The rearrangement links TRBV10-3 to TRBJ1-4, with D maybe TRBD1 (5 bases). Germline V gives CDR1 ENHRY, CDR2 SYGVKD. This CDR3 is 14 amino acids long. V was pared by 6 bases and J by 7 bases, with 15 bases between. CDR3 coding DNA: TGTGCCATCAGCGCGTCGGGGGTAACTGAAAAACTGTTTTTT. It translates to CAISASGVTEKLFF.